A single count supports the clone carrying this TCR beta chain. Antigen: not known. Germline V gene sequence: CDR1 SEHNR, CDR2 FQNEAQ (reference sequence). After removal of 3 bases from V and 6 bases from J, the junction contained 7 bases not matched to a gene. This CDR3 is built from 15 residues. The data are from a study of cytomegalovirus exposure and HLA in healthy donors. Findings and limits, study-wide: Per published reports, the classifier diagnosed cytomegalovirus status with high specificity and sensitivity.

Both 60 Vbeta primers and 13 Jbeta primers went into the PCR. This table comes from immunoSEQ multiplex PCR, and its TCRdb copy is limited to in-frame clones, with some not included. The profile shows just over 150,000 clones, 70% to 85% of them singletons. The specimen sequenced was PBMCs. This chain joins TRBV7-9 and TRBJ1-2; TRBD1 matches at 10 bases. The clonotype comes from a man aged 50 to 60 in good health and CMV-seropositive. This CDR3 reads CASSFPRTGGNGYTF. The CDR3 coding sequence is TGTGCCAGCAGCTTTCCTCGGACAGGGGGGAATGGCTACACCTTC.